A selection of T cell receptor beta chains follows, all from one sample in a study of cytomegalovirus exposure and HLA in healthy donors. The data were produced by immunoSEQ multiplex PCR, yet TCRdb's version contains in-frame clones alone and is incomplete. Altogether roughly 100,000 clones are present, around 80% being singletons, with the ten largest covering about 7.5%. Sequencing used PBMCs. Receptors originate from a middle-aged man in good health and CMV-seropositive. CDR3s include the opening cysteine and the closing phenylalanine or tryptophan. The D gene is left open where the match is weak.

TRBJ2-6,TRBV27,TRBD1,CASSTVGTASSGANVLTF,TGTGCCAGCAGTACTGTAGGGACAGCGAGCTCTGGGGCCAACGTCCTGACTTTC
TRBJ2-1,TRBV9,.,CASSVDGGKGYNEQFF,TGTGCCAGCAGCGTAGACGGCGGGAAGGGGTACAATGAGCAGTTCTTC
TRBJ1-3,TRBV7-9,.,CASSLGPSGNTIYF,TGTGCCAGCAGCTTGGGCCCCTCTGGAAACACCATATATTTT
TRBJ1-3,TRBV30,.,CAWSPKSGNTIYF,TGTGCCTGGAGTCCTAAGAGCGGAAACACCATATATTTT
TRBJ2-3,TRBV2,TRBD2,CASSEERLAQDTQYF,TGTGCCAGCAGTGAAGAAAGACTAGCCCAAGATACGCAGTATTTT
TRBJ1-2,TRBV28,.,CASSSVGARFGYTF,TGTGCCAGCAGTTCCGTGGGGGCGCGGTTTGGCTACACCTTC
TRBJ2-7,TRBV7-2,TRBD2,CASSLSGLAGVGEQYF,TGTGCCAGCAGCTTGTCGGGACTAGCGGGAGTCGGGGAGCAGTACTTC
TRBJ2-3,TRBV14,.,CASSQVREWGTDTQYF,TGTGCCAGCAGCCAAGTGAGGGAGTGGGGCACAGATACGCAGTATTTT
TRBJ2-3,TRBV12-5,TRBD1,CASGRDRTTTDTQYF,TGTGCTAGTGGCCGGGACAGGACTACCACAGATACGCAGTATTTT
TRBJ2-5,TRBV7-9,.,CASSFEGGQETQYF,TGTGCCAGCAGCTTCGAAGGCGGCCAAGAGACCCAGTACTTC
TRBJ1-6,TRBV5-6,TRBD1,CASSLPTGGGSPLHF,TGTGCCAGCAGCCTCCCGACAGGGGGTGGGTCACCCCTCCACTTT